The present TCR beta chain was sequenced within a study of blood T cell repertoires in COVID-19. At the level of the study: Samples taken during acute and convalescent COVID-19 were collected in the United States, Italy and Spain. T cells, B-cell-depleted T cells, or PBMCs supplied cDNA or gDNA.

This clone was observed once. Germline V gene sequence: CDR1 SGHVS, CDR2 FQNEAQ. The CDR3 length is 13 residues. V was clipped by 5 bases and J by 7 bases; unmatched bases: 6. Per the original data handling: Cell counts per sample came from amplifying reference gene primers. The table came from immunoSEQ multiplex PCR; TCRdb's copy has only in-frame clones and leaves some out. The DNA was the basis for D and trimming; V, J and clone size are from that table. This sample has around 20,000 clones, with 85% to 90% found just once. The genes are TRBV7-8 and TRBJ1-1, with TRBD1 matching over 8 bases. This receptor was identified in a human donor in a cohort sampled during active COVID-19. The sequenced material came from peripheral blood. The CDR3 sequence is CASSLGQGREAFF. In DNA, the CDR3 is TGTGCCAGCAGCCTCGGACAGGGACGTGAAGCTTTCTTT. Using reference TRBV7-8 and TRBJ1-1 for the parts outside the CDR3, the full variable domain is GAGVSQSPRYKVAKRGQDVALRCDPISGHVSLFWYQQALGQGPEFLTYFQNEAQLDKSGLPSDRFFAERPEGSVSTLKIQRTQQEDSAVYLCASSLGQGREAFFGQGTRLTVV.